This T cell receptor beta chain is from a study of cytomegalovirus exposure and HLA in healthy donors. It was with 60 Vbeta and 13 Jbeta primers that the PCR ran. Here immunoSEQ multiplex PCR was the method, and the copy in TCRdb shows in-frame clones only, minus some. The sample holds more than 130,000 clones, over 60% seen once. A note on this clone: Antigen specificity is unknown.

With 1 base removed from V and 3 bases from J, the gap between germline ends came to 10 bases. The germline gives CDR1 GTSNPN, CDR2 SVGIG (reference sequence). The CDR3 spans 14 residues. Study-wide findings and caveats: When analyzed later, the rates of TCR association showed variation by HLA locus, with DRB1 the most and HLA-C the fewest. A highly shared variant cluster was judged a likely technical artifact.

The chain uses TRBV30 and TRBJ1-5, with D perhaps matching TRBD1 (5 bases). The sequence was collected from a woman aged 50 to 60 in good health and CMV-seronegative. The sample consisted of PBMCs. Written as DNA, the CDR3 is TGTGCCTGGAGTGCGGGGGTTAACAATCAGCCCCAGCATTTT. Protein product: CAWSAGVNNQPQHF.